This T cell receptor (beta chain) was identified in a study of T cell therapy after organ transplantation (dated by TCRdb to about 2019). In the study overall: Therapy products were autologous CMV-specific T cells expanded in vitro for two to three weeks with a peptide pool of 30 HLA class I and II CMV epitopes. Up to 6 T cell doses were administered to patients every 2 weeks, and patients were monitored for 29 weeks after therapy was completed. Of the ten or so patients, eight were classified as clinical responders and two as nonresponders. A median of 1.92 x 10^8 CMV-specific T cells was administered to patients across 2 to 6 intravenous infusions. Blood samples for the long-term post-therapy time point were collected 20 to 29 weeks after therapy was completed. A follow-up TRBV repertoire analysis was performed on an open-label phase I trial of autologous CMV-specific adoptive T cell therapy in solid-organ transplant recipients. Of the roughly 10 patients, only seven or eight had long-term post-therapy samples available.

On this clone: There is no known antigen for this receptor. Qualities for individual bases were not recorded, and no much larger clone is one base off.

General findings and caveats noted by the study authors: Reduced sample coverage from poor CD8+ T cell yield may be reflected in the few expansions detected in nonresponders. Post-therapy reconstitution appeared to include both transferred clonotypes and endogenous clonotypes not detected in the therapy products. The fold change in CD8 clonality after therapy was inversely correlated with pretherapy clonality, which suggests that less biased repertoires were more open to remodeling. Nonresponders showed marked pretherapy clonal expansions with minimal repertoire change after therapy. Because the cohort was small, confounders such as concurrent antirejection and antiviral medications could not be assessed.

Using the immunoSEQ two-step, bias-controlled multiplex PCR assay, TRB CDR3 regions were amplified from genomic DNA. An Illumina NextSeq 500 was used to sequence the CDR3 libraries. The study's own analysis went as follows. Initial alignment and bioinformatics, including bias normalization against synthetic CDR3 analogs, were performed with the immunoSEQ Analyzer platform. V, D and J gene annotation followed the IMGT database definitions. Further TRBV analyses used VDJtools version 1.1.10 and the R package tcR version 2.2.1.11 with default settings. GLIPH analysis was performed with version 1.0 using default settings. To test for significant clonotype frequency changes in CDR3 sequences with at least 5 reads, a 2-sided binomial test with Benjamini-Hochberg correction (alpha = 0.01) was used. TCRdb took this table from immuneACCESS and kept in-frame rearrangements with V and J called. Such tables lack part of the clones; where checked against another copy, unresolved V genes explain under half of the gap, and the rest is unexplained. V and J calls and clone size are given by that table; D and trimming were obtained from the DNA. This sample gives around 2,000 clones in total; approximately 74% of them show up just once. The ten largest clonotypes hold about 29% of the sample.

Reading the label with the study, this specimen's time point is: 20-29 weeks after completion of therapy. The patients had received solid-organ transplants and had drug-resistant/recurrent cytomegalovirus. About 10 trial participants were selected for repertoire analysis based on availability of post-therapy peripheral blood mononuclear cells. Viable CD3+CD8+CD4- lymphocytes were sorted from PBMCs on a BD FACSAria III. The Qiagen DNeasy Kit was used to extract genomic DNA from sorted cells. Trimming removed 2 bases from V and 5 bases from J; the gene matches leave 11 bases unexplained. CDR1 and CDR2 were assigned from the germline V gene (reference sequence) as SEHNR and FQNEAQ. The CDR3 starts with the cysteine, ends with the phenylalanine, and has 19 residues. Just the 57-base CDR3 DNA is kept, in frame starting at base 1.

The chain uses TRBV7-9 and TRBJ2-3, and 15 junction bases match TRBD2. Sample: CD8+ T cells from blood, taken after autologous CMV-specific T cell therapy. This receptor was identified in a human patient who had received a solid organ transplant and had CMV disease. After a transplant, not all T cells may be the patient's own; some may come from the graft donor. The nucleotide sequence reads TGTGCCAGCAGCTTATGGGACTCAGGACTAGCGGGAGGGAAAGATACGCAGTATTTT. It specifies CASSLWDSGLAGGKDTQYF.